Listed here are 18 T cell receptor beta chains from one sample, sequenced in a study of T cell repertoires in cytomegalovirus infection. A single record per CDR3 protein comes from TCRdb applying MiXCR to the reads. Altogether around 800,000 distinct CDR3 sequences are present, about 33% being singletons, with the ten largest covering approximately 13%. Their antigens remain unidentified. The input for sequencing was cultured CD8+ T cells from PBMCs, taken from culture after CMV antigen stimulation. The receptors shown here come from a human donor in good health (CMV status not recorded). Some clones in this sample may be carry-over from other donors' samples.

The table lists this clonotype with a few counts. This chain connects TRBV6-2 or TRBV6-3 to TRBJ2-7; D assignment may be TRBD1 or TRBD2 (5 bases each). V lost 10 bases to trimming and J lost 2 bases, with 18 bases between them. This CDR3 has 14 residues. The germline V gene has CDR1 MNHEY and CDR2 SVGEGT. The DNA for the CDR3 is TGTGCCACCAAGGTTCTCGGGGACCCCTACGAGCAGTACGTC. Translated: CATKVLGDPYEQYV.

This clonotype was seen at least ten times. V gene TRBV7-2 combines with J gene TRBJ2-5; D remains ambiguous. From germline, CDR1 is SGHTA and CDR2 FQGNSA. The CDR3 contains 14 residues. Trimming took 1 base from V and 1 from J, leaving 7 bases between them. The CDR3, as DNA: TGTGCCAGCAGCTTAGGTGGGTCCCAAGAGACCCAGTACTTC. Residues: CASSLGGSQETQYF.

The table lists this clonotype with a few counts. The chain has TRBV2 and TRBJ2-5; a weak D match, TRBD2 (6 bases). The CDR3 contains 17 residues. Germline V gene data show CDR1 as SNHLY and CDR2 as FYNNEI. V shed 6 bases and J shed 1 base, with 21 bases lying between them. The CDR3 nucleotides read TGTGCCAGCAGGAAAGCCACTAGCCAGGGACTCCAAGAGACCCAGTACTTC. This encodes CASRKATSQGLQETQYF.

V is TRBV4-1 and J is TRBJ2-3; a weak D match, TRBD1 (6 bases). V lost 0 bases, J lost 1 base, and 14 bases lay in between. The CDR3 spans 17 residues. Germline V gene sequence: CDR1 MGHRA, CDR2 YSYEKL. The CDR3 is CASSQEKPTGRTDTQYF. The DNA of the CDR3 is TGCGCCAGCAGCCAAGAGAAACCCACAGGGCGCACAGATACGCAGTATTTT.

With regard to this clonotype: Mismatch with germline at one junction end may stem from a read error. The CDR3 sequence: CASSLGTSGYNGQFF. DNA for the CDR3: TGCGCCAGCAGCCTCGGGACTAGCGGGTACAATGGGCAGTTCTTC. This sequence joins TRBV5-1 and TRBJ2-1, with 12 bases that match TRBD2. Looked up from germline, CDR1 is SGHRS and CDR2 is YFSETQ. The CDR3 length is 15 residues.

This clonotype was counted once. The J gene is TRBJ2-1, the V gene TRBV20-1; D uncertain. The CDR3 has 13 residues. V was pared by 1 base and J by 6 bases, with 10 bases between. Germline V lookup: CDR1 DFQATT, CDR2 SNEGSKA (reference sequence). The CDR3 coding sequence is TGCAGTGCTAGAGCGGGCAGGTCCAATGAGCAGTTCTTC. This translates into CSARAGRSNEQFF.

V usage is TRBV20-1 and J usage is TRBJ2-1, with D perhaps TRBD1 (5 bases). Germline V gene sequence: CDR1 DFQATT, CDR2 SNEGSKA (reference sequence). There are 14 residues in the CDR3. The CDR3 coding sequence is TGCAGCCTCCCGACTCAGACAGACTACAATGAGCAGTTCTTC. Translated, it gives CSLPTQTDYNEQFF.

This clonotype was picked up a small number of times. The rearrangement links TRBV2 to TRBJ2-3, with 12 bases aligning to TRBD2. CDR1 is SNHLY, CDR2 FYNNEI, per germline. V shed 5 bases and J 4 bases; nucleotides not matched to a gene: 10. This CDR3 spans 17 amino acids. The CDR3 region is CASSLAGGMQGSDTQYF. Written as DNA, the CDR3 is TGTGCCAGCAGTCTAGCGGGGGGGATGCAGGGCTCAGATACGCAGTATTTT.

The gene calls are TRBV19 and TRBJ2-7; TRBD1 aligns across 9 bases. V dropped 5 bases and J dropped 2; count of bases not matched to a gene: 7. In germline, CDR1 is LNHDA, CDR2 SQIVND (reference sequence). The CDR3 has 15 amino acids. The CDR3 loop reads CASSSGQGPTYEQYV. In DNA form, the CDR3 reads TGTGCCAGTAGTTCCGGACAGGGGCCAACCTACGAGCAGTACGTC.

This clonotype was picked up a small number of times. Here the CDR3 reads CASSGGFEKNYEQYF. The CDR3 DNA sequence: TGTGCCAGCAGTGGAGGGTTTGAGAAAAACTACGAGCAGTACTTC. The chain uses TRBV6-1 and TRBJ2-7, with D perhaps TRBD2 (5 bases). This CDR3 region has 15 residues. Per germline, CDR1 MNHNS and CDR2 SASEGT. V was trimmed by 4 bases and J by 3 bases, leaving 16 bases between them.

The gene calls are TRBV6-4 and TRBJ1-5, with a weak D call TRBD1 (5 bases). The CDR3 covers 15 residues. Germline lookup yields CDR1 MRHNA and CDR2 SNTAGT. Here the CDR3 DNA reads TGTGTCACAGACCCGGGCCCTGGGGCGGATCAGCCCCAGCATTTT. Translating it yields CVTDPGPGADQPQHF.

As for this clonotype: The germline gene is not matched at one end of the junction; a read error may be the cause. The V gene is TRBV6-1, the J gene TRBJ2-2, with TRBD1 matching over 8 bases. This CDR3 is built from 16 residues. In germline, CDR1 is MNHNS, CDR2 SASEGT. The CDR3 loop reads CVSSEMDRARTGELFF. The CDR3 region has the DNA TGTGTCAGCAGTGAAATGGACAGGGCGAGGACCGGGGAGCTGTTTTTT.

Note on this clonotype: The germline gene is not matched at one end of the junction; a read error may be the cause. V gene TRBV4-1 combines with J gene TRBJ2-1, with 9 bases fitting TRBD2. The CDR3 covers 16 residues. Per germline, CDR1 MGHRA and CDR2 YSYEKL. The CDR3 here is CASSQDRTSAYNEQFF. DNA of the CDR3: TGTGCCAGCAGCCAAGATAGGACTAGCGCCTACAATGAGCAGTTCTTC.

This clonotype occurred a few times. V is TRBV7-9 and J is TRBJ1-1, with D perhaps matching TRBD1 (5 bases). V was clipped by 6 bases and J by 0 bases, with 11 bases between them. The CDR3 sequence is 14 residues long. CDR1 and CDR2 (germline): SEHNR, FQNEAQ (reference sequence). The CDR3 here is CASSQTELNTEAFF. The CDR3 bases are TGTGCCAGCAGTCAGACAGAGTTGAACACTGAAGCTTTCTTT. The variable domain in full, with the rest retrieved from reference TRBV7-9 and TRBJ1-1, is DTGVSQNPRHKITKRGQNVTFRCDPISEHNRLYWYRQTLGQGPEFLTYFQNEAQLEKSRLLSDRFSAERPKGSFSTLEIQRTEQGDSAMYLCASSQTELNTEAFFGQGTRLTVV.

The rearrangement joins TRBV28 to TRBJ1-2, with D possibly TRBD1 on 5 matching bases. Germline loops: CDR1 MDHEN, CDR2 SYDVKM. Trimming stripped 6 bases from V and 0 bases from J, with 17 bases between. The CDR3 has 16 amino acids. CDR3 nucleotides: TGTGCCAGCAGCACCCTAGCAATGGGGGCTAACTATGGCTACACCTTC. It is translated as CASSTLAMGANYGYTF.

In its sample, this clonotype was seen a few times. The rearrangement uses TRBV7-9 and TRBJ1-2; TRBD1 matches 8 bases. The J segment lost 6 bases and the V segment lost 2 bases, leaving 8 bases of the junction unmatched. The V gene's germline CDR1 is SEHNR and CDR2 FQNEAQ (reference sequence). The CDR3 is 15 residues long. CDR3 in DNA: TGTGCCAGCAGCTTACCAGGGGGCGGATGGGATGGCTACACCTTC. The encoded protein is CASSLPGGGWDGYTF.

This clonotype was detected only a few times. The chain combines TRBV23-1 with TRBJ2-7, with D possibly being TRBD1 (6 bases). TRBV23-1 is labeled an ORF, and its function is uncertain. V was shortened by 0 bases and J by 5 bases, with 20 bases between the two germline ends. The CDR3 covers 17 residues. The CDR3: CASSQSEQKGERHEQYV. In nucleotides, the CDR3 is TGCGCCAGCAGTCAATCTGAGCAGAAGGGGGAAAGGCACGAGCAGTACGTC.

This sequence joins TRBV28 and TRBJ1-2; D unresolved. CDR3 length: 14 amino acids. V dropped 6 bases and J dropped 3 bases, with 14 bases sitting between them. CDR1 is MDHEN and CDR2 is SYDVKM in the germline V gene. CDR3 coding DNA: TGTGCCAGCAGACGACCACAGCGCCACTATGGCTACACCTTC. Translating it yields CASRRPQRHYGYTF.